One sample yielded the 24 T cell receptor beta chains listed below, sequenced in a study of a mutant IDH1 vaccine in newly diagnosed glioma. The protocol was immunoSEQ multiplex PCR, while the TCRdb copy is restricted to in-frame clones and leaves out a portion. The sample contains 50,000 to 70,000 clones, 70% to 85% of which appear only once. Time point here: week 5, during vaccination. In the vaccine, a single dose held 300 ug of the mutant IDH1 20-mer peptide, along with topical imiquimod. Their cognate antigens are unknown. This sample comprised PBMCs, obtained from a glioma patient whose treatment included an IDH1 peptide vaccine. These receptor sequences come from a woman between 18 and 29 years old with glioma. Some clones in this sample may be carry-over from other donors' samples.

For the CDR3, the DNA is TGCAGCGTTGAAATAGGGCCAGGTCAGCCCCAGCATTTT. It specifies CSVEIGPGQPQHF. The rearrangement links TRBV29-1 to TRBJ1-5, with D hard to call. Looked up from germline, CDR1 is SQVTM and CDR2 is ANQGSEA. V was trimmed by 2 bases and J by 6 bases, leaving 11 bases between them. The CDR3 runs 13 residues.

This chain joins TRBV19 and TRBJ2-7; TRBD1 matches 7 bases. Germline loops: CDR1 LNHDA, CDR2 SQIVND (reference sequence). V was pared by 9 bases and J by 1 base, with 12 bases of the junction left unmatched. This CDR3 has 15 amino acids. CDR3 DNA sequence: TGTGCCAGCCACCCCGGGACAGACTATTCCTACGAGCAGTACTTC. Its protein is CASHPGTDYSYEQYF.

The chain uses TRBV27 and TRBJ1-2, with D maybe TRBD1 (5 bases). V lost 4 bases to trimming and J lost 3 bases, with 30 bases between them. Germline CDR1 MNHEY, CDR2 SMNVEV (reference sequence). There are 20 residues in the CDR3. CDR3 in DNA: TGTGCCAGCAGTTCCCTCCAACCATTCTTCCGGGGGATAGAAGACTATGGCTACACCTTC. Translation: CASSSLQPFFRGIEDYGYTF.

V usage is TRBV29-1 and J usage is TRBJ2-3, with D uncertain. There are 12 residues in the CDR3. Trimming cost V 5 bases and J 6 bases, with 12 bases left between them. Per the germline V gene, CDR1 is SQVTM and CDR2 is ANQGSEA. The CDR3 DNA is TGCAGCGTTCTGGATAACTCGGATACGCAGTATTTT. This sequence encodes CSVLDNSDTQYF.

The V gene is TRBV5-6, the J gene TRBJ2-7; 7 bases match TRBD2. This CDR3 is built from 14 residues. Trimming took 0 bases from V and 6 from J; bases not matched to a gene: 6. CDR1 SGHDT and CDR2 YYEEEE come from the germline V gene. The CDR3 DNA reads TGTGCCAGCAGCTTGGAGCCTAGCGGTCTCGAGCAGTACTTC. Translated, it gives CASSLEPSGLEQYF.

The rearrangement links TRBV5-6 to TRBJ2-5, with 7 positions matching TRBD1. V lost 2 bases to trimming and J lost 4 bases; unmatched junction nucleotides: 2. The CDR3 length is 13 residues. The V gene's germline CDR1 is SGHDT and CDR2 YYEEEE. Here the CDR3 reads CASSFDRVETQYF. The CDR3, as DNA: TGTGCCAGCAGCTTCGACAGGGTAGAGACCCAGTACTTC.

This clone was found a few times. CDR3 nucleotides: TGTGCCAGCACAGAGTCGGCGGGAGTGGAGACCCAGTACTTC. It specifies CASTESAGVETQYF. V gene TRBV25-1 combines with J gene TRBJ2-5, with TRBD2 matching 7 bases. Germline V gene data show CDR1 as MGHDK and CDR2 as SYGVNS. The CDR3 consists of 14 residues. V shed 7 bases and J 5 bases; nucleotides not matched to a gene: 10.

The J gene is TRBJ1-2, the V gene TRBV7-2; 7 nucleotides align to TRBD1. V was clipped by 3 bases and J by 2 bases; unmatched bases: 3. Germline values: CDR1 SGHTA, CDR2 FQGNSA. The CDR3 length is 14 residues. In DNA form, the CDR3 reads TGTGCCAGCAGCTTCGGACAGGTCAACTATGGCTACACCTTC. It codes for CASSFGQVNYGYTF.

The chain couples TRBV6-5 to TRBJ1-1; 9 positions match TRBD1. The germline V gene encodes CDR1 MNHEY and CDR2 SVGAGI. Germline trimming cut 3 bases from V and 3 bases from J; bases unmatched to any gene: 8. The CDR3 is 16 amino acids. CDR3 DNA sequence: TGTGCCAGCAGTTATGGGACAGGGTATGGGCACACTGAAGCTTTCTTT. This sequence encodes CASSYGTGYGHTEAFF.

This CDR3 reads CSVTSGAYEQYF. In DNA, the CDR3 is TGCAGCGTGACTAGCGGGGCCTACGAGCAGTACTTC. The chain is built from TRBV29-1 and TRBJ2-7; 11 nucleotides line up with TRBD2. Germline values: CDR1 SQVTM, CDR2 ANQGSEA. Trimming took 6 bases from V and 2 from J; bases not matched to a gene: 0. The CDR3 totals 12 residues.

The chain combines TRBV11-2 with TRBJ2-1; 9 bases fit TRBD2. This CDR3 has 18 amino acids. Germline CDR1 reads SGHAT; CDR2 reads FQNNGV. Trimming at V came to 5 bases and at J to 5 bases, leaving 16 bases not matched to a gene. The CDR3 is CASSPSEGIAGAHNEQFF. The CDR3 region has the DNA TGTGCCAGCAGCCCCTCTGAGGGGATAGCGGGGGCCCACAATGAGCAGTTCTTC.

This clone appeared a single time. The chain carries TRBV15 and TRBJ2-1; tentatively, D is TRBD2 (5 bases). The CDR3 covers 15 residues. The germline CDR1 and CDR2 sequences are LNHNV and YYDKDF (reference sequence). V lost 8 bases and J lost 1, with 15 bases in between. In DNA form, the CDR3 reads TGTGCCACCCACCCAGAGACGGGGTCCTACAATGAGCAGTTCTTC. It codes for CATHPETGSYNEQFF.

Only a few counts were recorded for this clone. The chain carries TRBV5-4 and TRBJ1-1; D remains ambiguous. Trimming pared 6 bases from V and 4 bases from J, leaving 7 bases between. The CDR3 is 11 amino acids. Germline loops: CDR1 SGHNT, CDR2 YYREEE (reference sequence). CDR3 DNA: TGTGCCAGCACCTCGGCCACTGAAGCTTTCTTT. This sequence encodes CASTSATEAFF.

J is TRBJ2-7 and V is TRBV2; 9 bases agree with TRBD1. There are 14 residues in the CDR3. Germline V CDR1 and CDR2: SNHLY, FYNNEI. Trimming removed 9 bases from V and 2 bases from J; junction bases left unmatched: 8. CDR3 protein: CASARQGGTYEQYF. Here the CDR3 DNA reads TGTGCCAGTGCCCGACAGGGGGGTACCTACGAGCAGTACTTC.

V is TRBV6-6 and J is TRBJ2-5, with D possibly matching TRBD1 (5 bases). This CDR3 has 15 residues. Germline V gene lookup returns CDR1 MNHNY and CDR2 SVGAGI (reference sequence). V shed 5 bases and J shed 2 bases, with 15 bases lying between them. In nucleotides, the CDR3 is TGTGCCAGCAGTCCTCTGGACAAGGGACAAGAGACCCAGTACTTC. As protein: CASSPLDKGQETQYF.

The chain carries TRBV6-6 and TRBJ2-7; 9 bases map to TRBD1. The V gene's germline CDR1 is MNHNY and CDR2 SVGAGI (reference sequence). Trimming cost V 4 bases and J 1 base; bases outside gene matches: 8. There are 16 residues in the CDR3. CDR3 protein: CASSFSGTGKSYEQYF. In DNA, the CDR3 is TGTGCCAGCAGTTTCTCGGGGACAGGGAAATCCTACGAGCAGTACTTC.

CDR3 protein: CASSLADWEQYF. The DNA for the CDR3 is TGTGCCAGCAGCTTAGCGGATTGGGAGCAGTACTTC. The gene calls are TRBV7-9 and TRBJ2-7; no reliable D call. CDR1 and CDR2 from the germline V gene are SEHNR and FQNEAQ (reference sequence). CDR3 size: 12 residues. V lost 0 bases to trimming and J lost 7 bases, with 7 bases between them. The variable domain in full, completed from reference TRBV7-9 and TRBJ2-7, reads DTGVSQNPRHKITKRGQNVTFRCDPISEHNRLYWYRQTLGQGPEFLTYFQNEAQLEKSRLLSDRFSAERPKGSFSTLEIQRTEQGDSAMYLCASSLADWEQYFGPGTRLTVT.

This clone occurred once. In nucleotides, the CDR3 is TGTGCCAGCTCACCTAATCGGGGCGGAGATAATCAGCCCCAGCATTTT. Protein sequence: CASSPNRGGDNQPQHF. J is TRBJ1-5 and V is TRBV18; the D gene is possibly TRBD1 (5 bases). The CDR3 extends over 16 amino acids. Germline CDR1 is KGHSH and CDR2 is LQKENI. V was clipped by 3 bases and J by 4 bases, with 16 bases between them.

The CDR3 reads CASSYGTGDTGELFF. CDR3 in DNA: TGTGCCAGCAGTTACGGGACAGGGGACACCGGGGAGCTGTTTTTT. The chain carries TRBV6-5 and TRBJ2-2; 10 bases match TRBD1. CDR3 length equals 15 residues. Germline V gives CDR1 MNHEY, CDR2 SVGAGI. With 2 bases clipped from V and 3 bases from J, the junction kept 0 bases outside the gene matches.

This chain links TRBV20-1 with TRBJ2-3; the D is unclear. CDR3 length: 11 amino acids. CDR1 is DFQATT, CDR2 SNEGSKA, per germline (reference sequence). Trimming removed 4 bases from V and 6 bases from J, with 8 bases in between. The CDR3: CSAKSPDTQYF. The CDR3 DNA follows: TGCAGTGCTAAGAGCCCCGATACGCAGTATTTT.

In this sample, this clone turned up a few times. This rearrangement joins TRBV6-4 to TRBJ2-1; D possibly corresponds to TRBD1 (5 bases). CDR1 and CDR2 from the germline V gene are MRHNA and SNTAGT. V lost 10 bases and J lost 9, with 13 bases in between. The CDR3 is made up of 11 amino acids. The CDR3 reads CATTREGEQFF. The CDR3 DNA follows: TGTGCCACCACCAGGGAAGGTGAGCAGTTCTTC.

This clone was seen only once. The chain recombines TRBV19 with TRBJ1-5; perhaps TRBD1 as D (5 bases). The V end lost 3 bases, the J end lost 4 bases, and 10 bases lay between the germline ends. CDR1 LNHDA and CDR2 SQIVND come from the germline V gene (reference sequence). This CDR3 region has 14 residues. The CDR3 sequence is CASSMRGWNQPQHF. Here the CDR3 DNA reads TGTGCCAGTAGTATGAGGGGCTGGAATCAGCCCCAGCATTTT.

The CDR3 region has the DNA TGTGCTAGTGGTTTGCGATTTTGGGGACAGGGGGCGAAAGAGACCCAGTACTTC. This codes for CASGLRFWGQGAKETQYF. This chain links TRBV12-5 with TRBJ2-5, with 12 bases identical to TRBD1. The V gene's germline CDR1 is LGHNT and CDR2 FRNRAP. The CDR3 loop spans 18 amino acids. With V trimmed by 2 bases and J by 3 bases, 10 bases remained unmatched. The variable domain in full, completed from reference TRBV12-5 and TRBJ2-5, reads DARVTQTPRHKVTEMGQEVTMRCQPILGHNTVFWYRQTMMQGLELLAYFRNRAPLDDSGMPKDRFSAEMPDATLATLKIQPSEPRDSAVYFCASGLRFWGQGAKETQYFGPGTRLLVL.

The V call is TRBV9, the J call TRBJ1-6, with D unresolved. Trimming removed 0 bases at V and 7 bases at J, with 20 bases between. CDR1 is SGDLS, CDR2 YYNGEE, per germline. The CDR3 is made up of 18 amino acids. This CDR3 is CASSVASGSLGKNSPLHF. The CDR3 bases are TGTGCCAGCAGCGTAGCTTCCGGCTCACTCGGGAAAAATTCACCCCTCCACTTT. Supplemented by reference TRBV9 and TRBJ1-6, the full variable domain reads DSGVTQTPKHLITATGQRVTLRCSPRSGDLSVYWYQQSLDQGLQFLIQYYNGEERAKGNILERFSAQQFPDLHSELNLSSLELGDSALYFCASSVASGSLGKNSPLHFGNGTRLTVT.